This TCR beta chain was recovered during a study of cytomegalovirus exposure and HLA in healthy donors. PCR primers comprised 60 Vbeta and 13 Jbeta primers. Sequencing was performed with immunoSEQ multiplex PCR; in TCRdb, only in-frame clones are kept and a portion is missing. The table shows over 100,000 clones, with over 75% occurring only once. The germline V and J ends were trimmed by 7 bases and 4 bases, with 15 bases remaining between them. CDR1 and CDR2 from the germline V gene are MNHNS and SASEGT. There are 14 residues in the CDR3. Specimen: PBMCs. The rearrangement links TRBV6-1 to TRBJ2-3, with a possible D match to TRBD2 (7 bases). The source is a man between 25 and 39 years old in good health and CMV-seronegative. The CDR3 region has the DNA TGTGCCAGCACCGCGGGGGCCGGGGCAGATACGCAGTATTTT. This codes for CASTAGAGADTQYF.